This entry lists 14 T cell receptor beta chains sequenced from one sample in a study of T cell repertoires in urothelial bladder cancer. Repertoires were generated with immunoSEQ multiplex PCR, while TCRdb's copy carries only in-frame clones and drops some. The profile shows several thousand clones, less than 75% of them singletons. Input material: tumor-infiltrating cells from bladder cancer. These receptors originate from a human donor with urothelial carcinoma.

DNA of the CDR3: TGTGCCAGTACAAGGGGTTGGAACACCGGGGAGCTGTTTTTT. Residues: CASTRGWNTGELFF. This sequence joins TRBV19 and TRBJ2-2, with D possibly TRBD1 on 5 matching bases. The V gene's germline CDR1 is LNHDA and CDR2 SQIVND (reference sequence). The CDR3 runs to 14 residues. V was shortened by 7 bases and J by 1 base, with 10 bases between the two germline ends.

V is TRBV7-8 and J is TRBJ2-2; 7 bases are shared with TRBD1. Germline V gene sequence: CDR1 SGHVS, CDR2 FQNEAQ. This CDR3 is built from 15 residues. Trimming removed 5 bases from V and 4 bases from J; junction bases left unmatched: 7. Here the CDR3 DNA reads TGTGCCAGCAGCGCGAGGGACAGCCCCACCGGGGAGCTGTTTTTT. Amino acids: CASSARDSPTGELFF.

This clone was counted only a few times. The V gene is TRBV7-9, the J gene TRBJ2-4, with D possibly being TRBD1 or TRBD2 (6 bases each). Germline V lookup: CDR1 SEHNR, CDR2 FQNEAQ (reference sequence). The CDR3 consists of 15 residues. V was clipped by 5 bases and J by 5 bases, with 16 bases between them. In nucleotides, the CDR3 is TGTGCCAGCAGCCCCGTAGCCGGGGGCCAAAACATTCAGTACTTC. Translated, it gives CASSPVAGGQNIQYF.

This clone is termed large. The rearrangement joins TRBV5-1 to TRBJ2-7, with 7 bases that match TRBD1. V dropped 6 bases and J dropped 0; count of bases not matched to a gene: 9. The CDR3 has 15 residues. The V gene's germline CDR1 is SGHRS and CDR2 YFSETQ. The CDR3 loop is CASTYRDSSSYEQYF. CDR3 DNA: TGCGCCAGCACCTACCGGGACAGTTCCTCCTACGAGCAGTACTTC.

This chain joins TRBV4-1 and TRBJ2-7; 7 bases align to TRBD1. CDR1 is MGHRA, CDR2 YSYEKL, per germline. The CDR3 runs to 16 residues. Losses at the gene ends were 1 base for V and 4 bases for J; bases not matched to a gene: 10. CDR3 DNA: TGCGCCAGCAGCCAAGGTACGGGACAGCGCGTTTACGAGCAGTACTTC. Its translation is CASSQGTGQRVYEQYF.

This clone was counted a few times. The chain has TRBV5-6 and TRBJ2-1; 11 bases align to TRBD2. The CDR3 runs to 16 residues. Germline V lookup: CDR1 SGHDT, CDR2 YYEEEE. V lost 1 base to trimming and J lost 4 bases; unmatched junction nucleotides: 4. The CDR3 nucleotides are TGTGCCAGCAGCTTGCCCAGACTAGCGGGGTACAATGAGCAGTTCTTC. It specifies CASSLPRLAGYNEQFF.

The chain has TRBV6-4 and TRBJ2-7, with D uncertain. Between the trimmed V and J ends, which lost 5 bases and 2 bases, there was a span of 10 bases. CDR3 size: 13 residues. Germline lookup yields CDR1 MRHNA and CDR2 SNTAGT. Here the CDR3 DNA reads TGTGCCAGCAGTCCCTCTGAGCCCTACGAGCAGTACTTC. Translation gives CASSPSEPYEQYF.

J is TRBJ1-2 and V is TRBV23-1, with a weak D call TRBD1 (6 bases). TRBV23-1 is annotated as an ORF whose role is uncertain. V lost 3 bases and J lost 4, with 21 bases in between. This CDR3 contains 17 residues. CDR3 region: CASSHPGGAWASYGYTF. The CDR3 bases are TGCGCCAGCAGTCATCCGGGGGGGGCTTGGGCCTCCTATGGCTACACCTTC.

This clone was seen a handful of times. This chain links TRBV6-5 with TRBJ2-3; D is perhaps TRBD1 (7 bases). The CDR3 sequence is 15 residues long. Germline V gene sequence: CDR1 MNHEY, CDR2 SVGAGI. Between the trimmed V and J ends, which lost 6 bases and 5 bases, there was a span of 18 bases. CDR3 residues: CASRSLQGGLDTQYF. The CDR3 bases are TGTGCCAGCAGGTCCCTCCAGGGGGGCTTAGATACGCAGTATTTT.

Within the sample, this clone is medium-sized (0.01 to 0.1%). V gene TRBV5-1 combines with J gene TRBJ2-7; 7 bases line up with TRBD1. J lost 5 bases, V lost 0 bases, and 8 bases had no gene match. This CDR3 region has 15 residues. CDR1 is SGHRS, CDR2 YFSETQ, per germline. The CDR3 sequence: CASSLEGQTPHEQYF. The CDR3 DNA sequence: TGCGCCAGCAGCTTGGAGGGACAGACCCCCCACGAGCAGTACTTC.

The chain couples TRBV5-1 to TRBJ2-1, with TRBD1 matching 7 bases. The CDR3 runs 15 residues. Germline values: CDR1 SGHRS, CDR2 YFSETQ. The J segment lost 0 bases and the V segment lost 4 bases, leaving 4 bases of the junction unmatched. The CDR3 nucleotides read TGCGCCAGCAGCGCTCGGGACAGCTCCTACAATGAGCAGTTCTTC. It translates to CASSARDSSYNEQFF.

The chain combines TRBV5-8 with TRBJ1-2, with D maybe TRBD1 (5 bases). Germline V gene data show CDR1 as SGHTS and CDR2 as YDEGEE. The CDR3 runs 15 residues. V was clipped by 0 bases and J by 4 bases, with 13 bases between them. CDR3: CASSLAVGLGYGYTF. In nucleotides, the CDR3 is TGTGCCAGCAGCTTGGCCGTGGGGCTGGGCTATGGCTACACCTTC.

The chain uses TRBV7-9 and TRBJ1-6; D is possibly TRBD1 (6 bases). The length of the CDR3 is 16 residues. Germline V CDR1 and CDR2: SEHNR, FQNEAQ (reference sequence). The ends were cut back, 6 bases at V and 1 base at J, with 13 bases in the middle. The CDR3 spells CASSDAQGSYNSPLHF. In DNA form, the CDR3 reads TGTGCCAGCAGTGACGCCCAGGGGTCCTATAATTCACCCCTCCACTTT.

The V call is TRBV9, the J call TRBJ1-1, with 7 nucleotides matching TRBD1. The germline CDR1 and CDR2 sequences are SGDLS and YYNGEE. This CDR3 contains 13 residues. The junction had 3 bases not matched to a gene; V was cut back by 4 bases and J by 3 bases. The CDR3 is CASSYDRDTEAFF. The CDR3 DNA sequence: TGTGCCAGCAGCTACGACAGGGACACTGAAGCTTTCTTT.